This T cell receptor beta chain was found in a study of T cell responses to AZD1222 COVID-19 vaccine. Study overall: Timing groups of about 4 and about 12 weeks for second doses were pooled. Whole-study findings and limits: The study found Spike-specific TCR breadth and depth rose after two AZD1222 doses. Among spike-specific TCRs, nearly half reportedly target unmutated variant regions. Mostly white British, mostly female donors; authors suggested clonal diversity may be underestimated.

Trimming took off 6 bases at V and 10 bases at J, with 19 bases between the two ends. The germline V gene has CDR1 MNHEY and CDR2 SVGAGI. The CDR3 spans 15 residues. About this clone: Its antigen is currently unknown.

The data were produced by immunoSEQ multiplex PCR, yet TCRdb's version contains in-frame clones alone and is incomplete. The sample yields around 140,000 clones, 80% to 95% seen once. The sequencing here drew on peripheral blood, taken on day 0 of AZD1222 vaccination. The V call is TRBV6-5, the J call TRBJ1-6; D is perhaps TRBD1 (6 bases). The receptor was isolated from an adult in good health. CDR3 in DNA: TGTGCCAGCAGACTCCAGGGGTTCACAGAGTCACCCCTCCACTTT. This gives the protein CASRLQGFTESPLHF.